The 9 T cell receptor beta chains reported below all come from one sample, sequenced in a study of T cell repertoires in cytomegalovirus infection. TCRdb ran MiXCR on the reads and lists one entry per CDR3 protein. The sample shows approximately 500,000 distinct CDR3 sequences, about 15% of them seen only once. Source material: CD8+ T cells from PBMCs. These TCRs come from a human donor in good health (CMV status not recorded). Some clones in this sample may be carry-over from other donors' samples.

This clonotype turned up a few times. This sequence joins TRBV10-3 and TRBJ2-1, with a weak D call TRBD1 (7 bases). Germline CDR1 is ENHRY and CDR2 is SYGVKD. Deletions cut 11 bases from V and 0 bases from J, with 23 bases between. The CDR3 extends over 17 amino acids. CDR3 sequence reads: CAAQGGGTHPSYNEQFF. The CDR3 coding sequence is TGTGCCGCCCAAGGGGGCGGGACTCACCCCTCCTACAATGAGCAGTTCTTC.

In this sample, this clonotype turned up many times. The chain recombines TRBV6-1 with TRBJ2-5; possible D gene TRBD1, 5 bases. Germline V gene data show CDR1 as MNHNS and CDR2 as SASEGT. V was cut by 1 base and J by 2 bases, with 11 bases left in between. This CDR3 is built from 15 residues. In DNA, the CDR3 is TGTGCCAGCAGTGAAGAAATGACAGATCAAGAGACCCAGTACTTC. This codes for CASSEEMTDQETQYF.

This clonotype has more than one count but fewer than ten. The chain has TRBV25-1 and TRBJ1-6; no definite D call. The ends were cut back, 2 bases at V and 7 bases at J, with 6 bases in the middle. Germline V CDR1 and CDR2: MGHDK, SYGVNS. The CDR3 sequence is 13 residues long. CDR3 in DNA: TGTGCCAGCAGTGAAGACGGGAATTCACCCCTCCACTTT. This sequence encodes CASSEDGNSPLHF.

The chain has TRBV27 and TRBJ1-1; the D gene is possibly TRBD1 (5 bases). The V gene lost 6 bases and the J gene lost 4 bases, with 15 bases spanning the gap. Germline CDR1 reads MNHEY; CDR2 reads SMNVEV (reference sequence). The CDR3 has 14 amino acids. The CDR3 DNA follows: TGTGCCAGCAGACCCTGGGACGGTCGCACTGAAGCTTTCTTT. Protein product: CASRPWDGRTEAFF.

There are many counts of this clonotype. J is TRBJ2-7 and V is TRBV29-1; a possible D gene is TRBD2 (5 bases). There are 13 residues in the CDR3. Looked up from germline, CDR1 is SQVTM and CDR2 is ANQGSEA. V was shortened by 5 bases and J by 3 bases, with 14 bases between the two germline ends. The CDR3 loop reads CSVLSGVDYEQYF. As DNA, the CDR3 is TGCAGCGTTCTATCCGGGGTCGACTACGAGCAGTACTTC.

The sample holds many counts of this clonotype. The chain combines TRBV7-9 with TRBJ2-2; D perhaps matches TRBD1 (6 bases). The CDR3 sequence is 15 residues long. V was shortened by 6 bases and J by 0 bases, with 11 bases between the two germline ends. CDR1 is SEHNR and CDR2 is FQNEAQ in the germline V gene (reference sequence). The CDR3, as DNA: TGTGCCAGCAGTCCCGGGACAACGAACACCGGGGAGCTGTTTTTT. It specifies CASSPGTTNTGELFF.

V usage is TRBV11-2 and J usage is TRBJ2-5; no clear D. CDR3 length: 14 residues. Looked up from germline, CDR1 is SGHAT and CDR2 is FQNNGV. V was pared by 0 bases and J by 5 bases, with 10 bases between. In DNA form, the CDR3 reads TGTGCCAGCAGCTTAGACCAGGATTGGGAGACCCAGTACTTC. It translates to CASSLDQDWETQYF.

The chain employs TRBV5-1 and TRBJ1-5, with 7 bases that match TRBD1. CDR1 is SGHRS, CDR2 YFSETQ, per germline. The CDR3 contains 12 residues. The V gene end was trimmed by 5 bases and the J gene end by 5 bases; junction bases not matched to a gene: 1. The CDR3 here is CASRTGYQPQHF. CDR3 coding DNA: TGCGCCAGCAGGACAGGGTATCAGCCCCAGCATTTT.

This sequence joins TRBV25-1 and TRBJ2-3; possible D gene TRBD2, 5 bases. The CDR3 has 14 residues. Germline loops: CDR1 MGHDK, CDR2 SYGVNS. The V end lost 8 bases, the J end lost 0 bases, and 12 bases lay between the germline ends. DNA of the CDR3: TGTGCCAGCCGTAGCGATTATAGCACAGATACGCAGTATTTT. This gives the protein CASRSDYSTDTQYF.